These T cell receptor beta chains were read from a single sample in a study of tumor-infiltrating lymphocytes in oesophageal squamous cell carcinoma. One entry per CDR3 protein results from TCRdb running MiXCR on the PCR reads. The sample lists under 7,500 distinct CDR3 sequences, around 15% occurring once. The specimen was normal esophageal tissue next to the tumor. Receptors originate from a male donor with esophageal squamous cell carcinoma. Both conserved end residues are part of each CDR3. Not all rows give a size; the values are once, few, many and, for expanded clones, a class.

J gene,clone size,V gene,CDR3 protein
TRBJ2-7,few,TRBV5-5,CASSYLTGVLNEQYF
TRBJ1-1,large,TRBV7-2,CASSFSDRLNTEAFF
TRBJ1-2,medium-sized,TRBV7-2,CASSLGRGDGYTF
TRBJ1-1,NA,TRBV6-1,CASRSPGGTAEGAFF
TRBJ1-1,medium-sized,TRBV12-3/TRBV12-4,CASSLAGRTEAFF
TRBJ2-5,medium-sized,TRBV12-3/TRBV12-4,CASSLPGGIETQYF
TRBJ2-7,many,TRBV19,CASSMVGGAEQYF
TRBJ2-4,NA,TRBV15,CATSRDGRANIQYF
TRBJ1-6,many,TRBV11-3,CASSLGPGQGNNSPLHF
TRBJ1-1,many,TRBV5-1,CASSGNVDRGRPNTEAFF
TRBJ1-4,many,TRBV5-1,CASSLGTGTGGKGLFF
TRBJ2-3,many,TRBV27,CASSPPGQGLSDTQYF
TRBJ2-2,many,TRBV5-1,CASSSTVTLTNTGELFF
NA,few,TRBV27,CASSVPDRGLREQYF
TRBJ2-5,NA,TRBV14,CASSQGIGFAETQYF
TRBJ1-1,NA,TRBV5-5,CASSIELGGLVNTEAFF
TRBJ1-5,many,TRBV12-3/TRBV12-4,CASSLGHYSNQPQHF
TRBJ1-4,NA,TRBV2,CASSERGTPNEKLFF
TRBJ1-4,NA,TRBV20-1,CSAAWMGELFF
TRBJ2-7,many,TRBV6-1,CASSTDGPLDKQYF
TRBJ2-7,many,TRBV6-1,CASSELTPGTGADEQYF
TRBJ2-5,many,TRBV19,CASSRQHRPQETQYF
TRBJ2-7,many,TRBV10-3,CAGRQGAGNEQYF
TRBJ2-1,few,TRBV19,CASSRNPGKQREQFF
TRBJ1-5,many,TRBV12-3/TRBV12-4,CASRAESNQPQHF
TRBJ2-7,NA,TRBV2,CASSKTGDNEQYF
TRBJ1-2,medium-sized,TRBV12-3/TRBV12-4,CASSLAGGLIYGYTF
TRBJ1-4,many,TRBV25-1,CASSESGQWINEKLFF
TRBJ1-2,many,TRBV12-3/TRBV12-4,CASSLMAGSLANYGYTF
TRBJ2-7,many,TRBV6-1,CASTWTDLSYEQYF
TRBJ2-3,medium-sized,TRBV10-3,CATVAGGSTDTQYF
TRBJ2-7,few,TRBV2,CASSADHRYEQYF
TRBJ2-1,many,TRBV5-5,CASSLPTGGLYNEQFF
TRBJ1-1,NA,TRBV5-5,CASSPIVGGTLNTEAFF
TRBJ2-5,few,TRBV11-3,CASSSRTSGGQETQYF
TRBJ2-2,many,TRBV6-1,CASSYGRRTNTGELFF
TRBJ2-7,many,TRBV6-1,CASRPPGSDSPLHF
TRBJ1-1,many,TRBV5-5,CASSFWLTGFDTEAFF
TRBJ2-5,NA,TRBV15,CATSPGWAKETQYF
TRBJ2-1,medium-sized,TRBV7-9,CASSGERQAWEQFF
TRBJ1-5,many,TRBV12-3/TRBV12-4,CASSFSSLGSNQPQHF
TRBJ2-7,many,TRBV4-1,CASSQVSGGAHYEQYF
TRBJ2-3,medium-sized,TRBV6-6,CASSYRAAQTDTQYF
TRBJ2-2,many,TRBV10-3,CAIRGGGKNTGELFF
TRBJ1-1,medium-sized,TRBV12-3/TRBV12-4,CASSLAGQGISAEAFF
TRBJ1-6,many,TRBV6-1,CASSYGQSSYNSPLHF
TRBJ2-5,few,TRBV15,CATSRTRTSGWETQYF
TRBJ2-3,medium-sized,TRBV11-3,CASSFDRGQDTQYF
TRBJ2-5,many,TRBV5-1,CASSLRGYETQYF
NA,NA,TRBV2,CASSELSLGGYTQTNYGYTF
TRBJ2-3,NA,TRBV5-1,CASSFQGYGELYF
TRBJ1-2,many,TRBV12-3/TRBV12-4,CASSFRDRGLHTF
TRBJ1-6,many,TRBV6-1,CASNDRDGNSPLHF
TRBJ2-7,NA,TRBV5-1,CASSLTTGLHYEQYF
TRBJ2-3,many,TRBV4-2,CASSQDGAGSSTDTQYF
TRBJ1-2,many,TRBV10-3,CAISESGDLNYGYTF
TRBJ1-1,NA,TRBV5-4,CASRLDRLMNTEAFF
TRBJ1-2,many,TRBV6-1,CASRKDRTWTF
TRBJ1-5,NA,TRBV5-6,CASSLGHHSNQPQHF
TRBJ1-5,medium-sized,TRBV7-2,CASSPGLISNQPQHF